A single sample is the source of the 24 T cell receptor beta chains below, sequenced in a study of tissue T cells after allogeneic stem cell transplantation. Data came from immunoSEQ multiplex PCR; TCRdb stores just in-frame clones and leaves some out. The table has tens of thousands of clones, roughly three quarters seen once. The sample taken for sequencing was blood. The source is a female BALB/c mouse in good health. The strain is characterized by the MHC haplotype H2-d.

Worth noting for this clone: Here the gene names and germline are mouse. The sequence runs out 1 residue before the end of the CDR3; the remainder is reconstructed from the germline J gene. This chain joins TRBV20 and TRBJ1-2, with 8 positions matching TRBD1. Per the germline V gene, CDR1 is GFQATS and CDR2 is STVNSAI. This CDR3 comprises 12 residues. The junction had 5 bases not matched to a gene; V was cut back by 6 bases and J by 5 bases. The CDR3 region is CGARTGWSDYTF. The DNA read from the CDR3 is TGTGGTGCAAGGACAGGGTGGTCCGACTACACC.

There are a few counts of this clone. Here the gene names and germline are mouse. The read finishes 1 residue shy of the CDR3 end, and the germline J gene is used to complete it. The chain employs TRBV13-2 and TRBJ1-5; D is perhaps TRBD1 (6 bases). Germline assignment: CDR1 NNHNN and CDR2 SYGAGS (reference sequence). This CDR3 has 14 residues. The V end was cut by 2 bases, the J end by 3 bases, with 9 bases between. The CDR3 sequence: CASGDRGGNQAPLF. CDR3 DNA, as far as it was read: TGTGCCAGCGGTGACAGGGGTGGCAACCAGGCTCCGCTT.

Turning to this clone: These gene names are mouse names. CDR3 DNA, as far as it was read: TGTGGTGCTTCCGGGACAGTTAGTGCAGAAACGCTGTAT. It yields the protein CGASGTVSAETLY. The full CDR3 reads CGASGTVSAETLYF. This rearrangement joins TRBV20 to TRBJ2-3; 7 nucleotides line up with TRBD1. The sequence runs out 1 residue before the end of the CDR3; the remainder is reconstructed from the germline J gene. This CDR3 is 14 amino acids long. The germline CDR1 and CDR2 sequences are GFQATS and STVNSAI. J gave up 0 bases and V 5 bases, and 5 bases lay outside the gene matches. The full variable domain, rest sourced from reference TRBV20 and TRBJ2-3, is GALVYQYPRRTICKSGTSMRMECQAVGFQATSVAWYRQSPQKTFELIALSTVNSAIKYEQNFTQEKFPISHPNLSFSSMTVLNAYLEDRGLYLCGASGTVSAETLYFGSGTRLTVL.

With respect to this clone: Mouse names are used for the genes. The read gets to within 1 residue of the CDR3 end, and the germline J gene fills in the rest. The chain employs TRBV19 and TRBJ1-2, with 9 bases identical to TRBD1. CDR1 is FNHDT, CDR2 SITEND, per germline (reference sequence). V trimming: 1 base; J trimming: 1 base; junction bases outside the gene matches: 2. The CDR3 has 15 amino acids. The CDR3 DNA, read in part, is TGTGCCAGCAGTATAAGGGGACAGGGAAACTCCGACTACACC. Translation gives CASSIRGQGNSDYT. The entire CDR3 reads CASSIRGQGNSDYTF.

With regard to this clone: Mouse gene names and germline throughout. The CDR3 extends 1 residue past the end of the read, so its final part is completed from the germline J gene. J is TRBJ2-4 and V is TRBV4; TRBD2 matches 8 bases. The CDR3 is 14 residues long. J gave up 1 base and V 4 bases, and 1 base lay outside the gene matches. CDR1 and CDR2 (germline): LGHDT, YNNKQL (reference sequence). The CDR3 region is CASSSLGGQNTLYF. CDR3 bases read: TGTGCCAGCAGCTCACTGGGGGGTCAAAACACCTTGTAC.

Turning to this clone: These gene names are mouse names. The missing CDR3 end, 1 residue past where the read stops, is filled in from the germline J gene. The chain couples TRBV5 to TRBJ2-2, with TRBD2 matching over 8 bases. The V and J ends lost 0 bases and 0 bases, in that order; junction bases with no gene match: 3. CDR1 and CDR2 from the germline V gene are LGHNA and YNLKQL (reference sequence). This CDR3 region has 17 residues. Partial CDR3 DNA: TGTGCCAGCAGCCAAGATCCGGACTGGGCAAACACCGGGCAGCTCTAC. Amino acid sequence: CASSQDPDWANTGQLY. The whole CDR3 reads CASSQDPDWANTGQLYF.

As for this clone: Gene and germline names: mouse. Read data end 1 residue before the CDR3 end; the end is taken from the germline J gene. The chain links TRBV13-1 to TRBJ2-7; 10 nucleotides align to TRBD1. This CDR3 contains 14 residues. Germline-derived CDR1 and CDR2 are NSHNY and SYGAGN. The trim removed 5 bases at V and 4 bases at J, leaving 6 bases unmatched. The CDR3 region is CASREGQGRYEQYF. CDR3 DNA, as far as it was read: TGTGCCAGCAGAGAGGGACAGGGGAGATATGAACAGTAC.

This clone was recorded a few times. These gene names are mouse names. The sequenced fragment ends 1 residue before the CDR3 boundary, so the rest is inferred from the germline J gene. The gene calls are TRBV4 and TRBJ2-7, with 10 bases aligning to TRBD2. The CDR3 is 13 residues long. The V and J ends lost 5 bases and 6 bases, in that order; junction bases with no gene match: 4. Germline V gene lookup returns CDR1 LGHDT and CDR2 YNNKQL (reference sequence). The CDR3 reads CASSPGTGVEQYF. Partial CDR3 DNA: TGTGCCAGCAGCCCCGGGACTGGGGTTGAACAGTAC.

Of note for this clone: Germline and genes: mouse. Read sequence stops 1 residue before the CDR3 end, and the germline J gene provides the missing end. The chain links TRBV3 to TRBJ1-2; TRBD1 is a possible D gene (5 bases). Trimming removed 1 base from V and 0 bases from J, with 9 bases in between. Germline values: CDR1 SNHLY, CDR2 FYNGKV (reference sequence). The CDR3 totals 15 residues. CDR3 bases read: TGTGCCAGCAGCTTAGACCGGACAACAAACTCCGACTACACC. Its translation: CASSLDRTTNSDYT. The CDR3 reads in full as CASSLDRTTNSDYTF.

Comment on this clone: Mouse gene names and germline throughout. The read ends 1 residue before the CDR3 terminus; that terminus is restored from the germline J gene. Distinct nucleotide sequences in the sample also encode this CDR3. The chain combines TRBV2 with TRBJ2-7, with TRBD2 matching over 9 bases. The length of the CDR3 is 14 residues. The V segment lost 0 bases and the J segment 3 bases; nucleotides outside the gene matches: 0. The germline V gene encodes CDR1 LGHNA and CDR2 YSYQKL. CDR3 region: CASSQDWGGYEQYF. The part of the CDR3 DNA that was read is TGTGCCAGCAGCCAAGACTGGGGGGGCTATGAACAGTAC.

With regard to this clone: Genes here carry mouse names. The read ends 1 residue shy of where the CDR3 ends; the end is completed using the germline J gene. The rearrangement links TRBV13-3 to TRBJ2-7; 9 bases match TRBD2. CDR3 length equals 12 residues. J gave up 4 bases and V 7 bases, and 3 bases lay outside the gene matches. From germline, CDR1 is NNHDY and CDR2 SYVADS. The CDR3 bases that were read are TGTGCCAGCCGGGACTGGGAGTATGAACAGTAC. Translation: CASRDWEYEQY. The whole CDR3 protein is CASRDWEYEQYF.

On this clone itself: The genes are named according to mouse. The read falls 1 residue short of the CDR3 end, and the missing part is taken from the germline J gene. The gene calls are TRBV13-2 and TRBJ2-3; TRBD1 is a possible D gene (6 bases). The CDR3 is 13 residues long. Between the trimmed V and J ends, which lost 4 bases and 3 bases, there was a span of 9 bases. Germline values: CDR1 NNHNN, CDR2 SYGAGS (reference sequence). The CDR3 bases that were read are TGTGCCAGCGGTAGGGGGAAGGCAGAAACGCTGTAT. It translates to CASGRGKAETLY. The entire CDR3 is CASGRGKAETLYF.

This clone appeared a single time. Gene labels here are mouse ones. Read sequence stops 1 residue before the CDR3 end, and the germline J gene provides the missing end. The chain is built from TRBV13-3 and TRBJ2-5, with D possibly matching TRBD1 (7 bases). Looked up from germline, CDR1 is NNHDY and CDR2 is SYVADS. Between the trimmed V and J ends, which lost 0 bases and 4 bases, there was a span of 12 bases. The CDR3 length is 15 residues. The CDR3 spells CASSDGRGQKDTQYF. The sequenced part of the CDR3 DNA is TGTGCCAGCAGTGATGGAAGGGGGCAGAAAGACACCCAGTAC.

Of note for this clone: The genes are named according to mouse. The CDR3 end lies 1 residue beyond the end of the read and is filled in from the germline J gene. The rearrangement joins TRBV23 to TRBJ2-1. This CDR3 comprises 10 residues. Germline CDR1 KGHTA, CDR2 FQNQQP. The DNA read from the CDR3 is TGCTCCGGGGTCTATGCTGAGCAGTTC. This sequence encodes CSGVYAEQF. The entire CDR3 protein reads CSGVYAEQFF.

Points on this clone: The gene symbols are mouse symbols. The CDR3 end falls 1 residue outside the read, so it is completed with the germline J gene. The chain couples TRBV5 to TRBJ2-7, with 12 bases matching TRBD2. V dropped 0 bases and J dropped 6; count of bases not matched to a gene: 3. This CDR3 contains 15 residues. Germline-derived CDR1 and CDR2 are LGHNA and YNLKQL (reference sequence). Partial CDR3 DNA: TGTGCCAGCAGCCAAGAGACTGGGGGGGCGCTTGAACAGTAC. It encodes CASSQETGGALEQY. The entire CDR3 reads CASSQETGGALEQYF.

Comments on this clone: The germline and genes are mouse ones. Sequencing ends 1 residue short of the CDR3 end; the germline J gene provides the rest. The J gene is TRBJ1-3, the V gene TRBV13-1; D might be TRBD1 (6 bases). This CDR3 spans 14 amino acids. V shed 3 bases and J shed 7 bases, with 14 bases lying between them. Per the germline V gene, CDR1 is NSHNY and CDR2 is SYGAGN. This CDR3 reads CASSGSGTSNTLYF. The CDR3 DNA, read in part, is TGTGCCAGCAGTGGCTCCGGGACATCCAATACGCTCTAT.

About this clone itself: Genes and germline come from the mouse. Sequencing ends 1 residue short of the CDR3 end; the germline J gene provides the rest. This chain links TRBV4 with TRBJ2-5; 11 nucleotides line up with TRBD2. Per the germline V gene, CDR1 is LGHDT and CDR2 is YNNKQL (reference sequence). V lost 5 bases to trimming and J lost 3 bases; unmatched junction nucleotides: 4. The CDR3 length is 15 residues. The chain's CDR3 is CASSGRDWGQDTQYF. The DNA read from the CDR3 is TGTGCCAGCAGCGGCCGGGACTGGGGGCAAGACACCCAGTAC.

This clone has a handful of counts. Gene labels here are mouse ones. The read halts 1 residue ahead of the CDR3 end, with the missing end drawn from the germline J gene. The gene calls are TRBV13-3 and TRBJ2-7; no firm D call. Germline lookup yields CDR1 NNHDY and CDR2 SYVADS. The CDR3 consists of 10 residues. V dropped 4 bases and J dropped 4 bases, with 3 bases sitting between them. The sequenced part of the CDR3 DNA is TGTGCCAGCAGTTCTTATGAACAGTAC. This encodes CASSSYEQY. The whole CDR3 protein is CASSSYEQYF.

Comment on this clone: Germline and genes: mouse. Sequencing ends 1 residue short of the CDR3 end; the germline J gene provides the rest. This chain links TRBV19 with TRBJ2-5, with a tentative D call TRBD2 (5 bases). This CDR3 contains 13 residues. Germline V gene sequence: CDR1 FNHDT, CDR2 SITEND (reference sequence). Trimming stripped 3 bases from V and 1 base from J, with 6 bases between. The part of the CDR3 DNA that was read is TGTGCCAGCAGTAGCTGGGACCAAGACACCCAGTAC. Translating gives CASSSWDQDTQY. The CDR3 in its entirety is CASSSWDQDTQYF.

Turning to this clone: Gene and germline names: mouse. The CDR3 loop is CAWSRTNNNQAPLF. CDR3 bases read: TGTGCCTGGAGTCGGACAAATAACAACCAGGCTCCGCTT. The chain recombines TRBV31 with TRBJ1-5; TRBD1 is a possible D gene (5 bases). The CDR3 is cut off 1 residue early in the read; its end comes from the germline J gene. CDR1 is GKSSPN, CDR2 SITVG, per germline. V shed 1 base and J shed 0 bases, with 7 bases lying between them. The CDR3 spans 14 residues.

Turning to this clone: The gene symbols are mouse symbols. The read gets to within 1 residue of the CDR3 end, and the germline J gene fills in the rest. The gene calls are TRBV24 and TRBJ2-2; a possible D gene is TRBD1 (5 bases). CDR1 KGHTA and CDR2 FRNEEI come from the germline V gene. Trimming took off 3 bases at V and 4 bases at J, with 15 bases between the two ends. This CDR3 comprises 16 residues. CDR3 sequence: CASSLGRERGTGQLYF. Incomplete CDR3 DNA: TGTGCCAGCAGTCTAGGCAGGGAGAGGGGCACCGGGCAGCTCTAC.

In this sample, this clone turned up a few times. Gene and germline names: mouse. The read is 1 residue too short to cover the CDR3 end, so that end is filled in from the germline J gene. The chain carries TRBV13-1 and TRBJ1-5; D is ambiguous. This CDR3 has 14 amino acids. Trimming took off 3 bases at V and 4 bases at J, with 11 bases between the two ends. The germline gives CDR1 NSHNY, CDR2 SYGAGN. This CDR3 reads CASSGPAGNQAPLF. The sequenced part of the CDR3 DNA is TGTGCCAGCAGTGGCCCCGCGGGGAACCAGGCTCCGCTT.

Note on this clone: Gene names denote mouse genes. The CDR3 goes on 1 residue after the read ends, and that part is filled in from the germline J gene. The V call is TRBV19, the J call TRBJ1-1; 8 bases map to TRBD1. Germline V CDR1 and CDR2: FNHDT, SITEND (reference sequence). The CDR3 runs to 13 residues. V was pared by 2 bases and J by 3 bases, with 0 bases of the junction left unmatched. The chain's CDR3 is CASSIRGHTEVFF. The sequenced CDR3 bases are TGTGCCAGCAGTATCAGGGGGCACACAGAAGTCTTC.

Comments on this clone: Mouse gene names and germline throughout. Read coverage stops 1 residue before the CDR3 terminus; the germline J gene supplies the remainder. This chain connects TRBV3 to TRBJ2-3; 10 nucleotides match TRBD2. The trim removed 4 bases at V and 4 bases at J, leaving 2 bases unmatched. The CDR3 sequence is 14 residues long. Germline CDR1 is SNHLY and CDR2 is FYNGKV (reference sequence). The CDR3 DNA, read in part, is TGTGCCAGCAGCTCGGACTGGGGGTCAGAAACGCTGTAT. Translated, it gives CASSSDWGSETLY. The entire CDR3 protein reads CASSSDWGSETLYF.